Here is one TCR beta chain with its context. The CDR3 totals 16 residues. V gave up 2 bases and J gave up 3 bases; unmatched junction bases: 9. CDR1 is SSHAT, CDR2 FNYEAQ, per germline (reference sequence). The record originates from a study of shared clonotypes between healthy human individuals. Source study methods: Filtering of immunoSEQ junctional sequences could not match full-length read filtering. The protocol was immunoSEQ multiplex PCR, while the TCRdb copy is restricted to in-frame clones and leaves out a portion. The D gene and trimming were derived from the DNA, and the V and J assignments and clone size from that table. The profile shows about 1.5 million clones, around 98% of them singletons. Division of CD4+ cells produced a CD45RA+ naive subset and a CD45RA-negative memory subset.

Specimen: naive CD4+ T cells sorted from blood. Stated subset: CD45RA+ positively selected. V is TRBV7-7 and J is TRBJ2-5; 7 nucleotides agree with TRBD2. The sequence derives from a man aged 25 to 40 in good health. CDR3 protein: CASSLQRGRGEETQYF. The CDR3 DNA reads TGTGCCAGCAGCTTACAAAGGGGCCGGGGGGAAGAGACCCAGTACTTC. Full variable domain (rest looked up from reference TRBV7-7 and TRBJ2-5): GAGVSQSPRYKVTKRGQDVTLRCDPISSHATLYWYQQALGQGPEFLTYFNYEAQPDKSGLPSDRFSAERPEGSISTLTIQRTEQRDSAMYRCASSLQRGRGEETQYFGPGTRLLVL.